A single T cell receptor beta chain is shown here with its context. This clone's antigen is unknown. No base quality information exists; no much larger clone differs at one position. Receptor amplification or capture employed the immunoSEQ multiplex PCR assay. For the multiplex PCR, a mixture combining 60 forward primers for TCR Vbeta segments and 13 reverse primers for TCR Jbeta segments was used. The CDR3 region of rearranged TCR beta genes was amplified from genomic DNA with a multiplex PCR assay. The amplified TCR beta libraries were sequenced on the Illumina HiSeq System as 87-base-pair reads. In the authors' own workflow: A later analysis tallied around 80 million unique TCR beta chains across the 550 to 850 repertoires, and roughly 11 million of those chains were shared by two or more donors. Raw reads were error-corrected and collapsed into unique sequences by a nearest-neighbor algorithm in which closely related sequences were merged to remove PCR and sequencing errors. CDR3 sequences were aligned to IMGT reference sequences to assign V, D and J gene segments. Each retained sequence needed at least a six-nucleotide match to both a V gene segment and a J gene segment. A rearrangement was called productive if the CDR3 had no stop codons and remained in frame with V and J, and every other rearrangement was called non-productive. CDR3 was defined by IMGT convention, running from the second conserved V-encoded cysteine to the conserved J-encoded phenylalanine. The earlier analysis of about 570 of the donors excluded any sequence lacking an unambiguous match to a single V gene segment. In an earlier analysis of approximately 550 of the donors, V segments were called functional above 56.7% productive rearrangements and were called segregating when the between-donor standard deviation exceeded 5%. A statistical classification framework was built for diagnosing cytomegalovirus status from the catalog of TCR beta chain sequences. In a later analysis, TCR nucleotide sequences were compared against IMGT/GENE-DB human TR gene sequences so that V and J genes could be assigned. Using the TCRdist pipeline, a later analysis assigned CDR3 sequences along with most-parsimonious VDJ recombination scenarios. In a later analysis, every TCR beta chain was defined by the combination of its CDR3 amino acid sequence and its V-gene family, and reads without a unique V-gene family were dropped. A later analysis removed several hundred highly shared, low-generation-probability nucleotide sequences to deal with suspected cross-contamination and a sequencing artifact. For each public chain, a later analysis derived a clonal expansion index from normalized ranks of inferred template counts within each repertoire. A later analysis computed generation probabilities with a VDJ recombination model fitted to out-of-frame rearrangements, and checked the results against IGoR. Hypergeometric tests were used in a later analysis to score TCR-TCR, TCR-HLA and TCR-CMV co-occurrence, with a repertoire-size bias correction applied to the TCR pairs. False discovery rates were estimated in a later analysis by permuting HLA or CMV assignments 20 times. A later analysis grouped co-occurring TCRs with DBSCAN, adding TCRdist sequence similarity when clustering within HLA-allele-positive subsets. Repertoires with fewer than 30,000 or more than 120,000 public chains were left out of co-occurrence clustering, as were five repertoires with anomalous nucleotide sharing. TCRdb re-hosts the immuneACCESS table, in-frame sequences only. Its copies lack some clones; in the studies checked, an unresolved V gene accounts for under half of them, and the cause for the rest is not known. V and J calls and clone size are copied from that table; D and trimming were computed from the DNA. For this sample there are some 170,000 clones; 83% appear just once. The top ten clones comprise about 4% of the sample.

This entry belongs to a study of cytomegalovirus exposure and HLA in healthy donors (TCRdb year 2017). Study-wide context: An earlier analysis of several hundred of the donors reported approximately 290 Gb of sequence data and 120 million or so unique TCR beta sequences from 150 million to 200 million T cells. Approximately 330 gigabases of sequencing data and tens of millions of unique TCR sequences made up an early release that covered under 750 HLA-typed donors. Of the 300 to 500 genotyped donors, less than 90% were placed in the genetic ancestry cluster associated with self-reported Caucasian donors. The study aimed to test whether cataloging public T cell receptors could reveal signatures of past pathogen exposure. The study used immunosequencing to profile the T cell repertoires of some 600 subjects and linked those repertoires to cytomegalovirus serostatus. Besides the first cohort of some 670 subjects, a separate validation cohort made up of about 120 different subjects was used. To predict cytomegalovirus infection status, the study combined high-throughput TCR immunosequencing, statistical association of individual TCRs with disease status, and machine learning. In a later analysis, previously published TCR beta repertoires from about 640 donors were re-analyzed and high-resolution HLA genotyping was added so that TCR occurrence patterns could be studied. In the later analysis, no new phenotypic data were used to find candidate immune exposures; instead, reliance was placed on TCR beta sequences and their occurrence across donors. In an earlier analysis of 500 to 650 of the donors, high-throughput TCR beta sequencing was used to judge whether each TCR beta V gene segment behaved as functional or pseudogenic. Donor age, sex, ethnicity and CMV serostatus were collected together with the repertoire data. In a later genetic analysis, genome-wide SNP genotypes for about 55% of the roughly 670 donors were used, and that subset was treated as a discovery cohort. Every repertoire in the discovery cohort had been generated on one and the same sequencing platform. HLA typing covered class I and class II loci at four-digit resolution. Typing coverage varied by locus: roughly 629-630 donors for A, B, C, DRB1 and DQB1; approximately 500 for DQA1; nearly 610 for DPA1; approximately 450 for DPB1. Several DR-DQ haplotypes were handled as single units for association and clustering because linkage in the cohort was strong. Across some 400 genotyped donors of the cohort, an average of roughly 250,000 unique TCR beta nucleotide sequences per donor were sequenced, and about a sixth of those sequences were non-productive. General study outcomes and caveats: A cluster of highly shared sequence variants was judged likely to represent a technical artifact of the sequencing pipeline. Roughly uniform sequencing depth across donors was assumed in presence/absence analyses, although this assumption may not hold. HLA typing was unavailable for some donors at each locus, so association tests used only the typed subset. In a later analysis, TCR association rates were found to vary across HLA loci, with the most associated TCRs seen for DRB1 alleles and the fewest for HLA-C alleles. The classifier was reported to diagnose cytomegalovirus status with high specificity and sensitivity in both the original cohort and the validation cohort. A further reported finding was that TCR beta sequences accurately predicted the HLA-A and HLA-B alleles for most subjects in the first cohort. Some IMGT-functional V segments, including TRBV6-2 and TRBV6-3, could not be distinguished by the 87-base-pair reads and were therefore excluded. According to a later analysis, most CMV-associated TCR beta chains appeared to be HLA-restricted, and the HLA associations seemed to be driven largely by CMV exposure. Compared with equally common non-associated chains, HLA-associated TCR beta chains in a later analysis were more clonally expanded and had lower generation probabilities. According to a later analysis, parvovirus B19, influenza, CMV and Epstein-Barr virus appeared linked to several top co-occurrence clusters. CMV serostatus was the only immune exposure information available for the cohort. In a later analysis, 15,000 to 20,000 TCR beta sequences were associated with specific HLA alleles at a false discovery rate of 0.05. Linkage disequilibrium might explain the correlated functional status among segregating V segments, but an unknown experimental factor could not be ruled out. In a later genetic analysis, fewer N-insertions in productive TCRs were reported among donors in an Asian-associated ancestry cluster than the roughly 670-donor mean. An earlier analysis of approximately 530 of the donors showed that most TCR beta V segments appeared in productive rearrangements either about 87% or about 30% of the time, which broadly matched IMGT annotations. The cohort was sequenced for TCR beta chains only, and without alpha or paired-chain data the features that could be detected were limited. Because counts were too low, seventeen rarely observed V segments, including chromosome 9 orphons, were excluded from the earlier analysis of roughly 580 of the donors. The authors suggested that the approach could potentially be generalized to other disease states and immunological phenotypes. In the study, around 150 TCR beta chains were listed as associated with cytomegalovirus. Across donors, most TCR sequences were observed very rarely, whereas some public TCRs were present in many individuals. Three of the identified cytomegalovirus-associated TCR beta chains were confirmed in vitro to be specific for cytomegalovirus antigens. When HLA alleles, especially DR and DQ, strongly co-occurred, attributing TCR associations to individual alleles was difficult. In a later genetic analysis, a missense DCLRE1C variant was associated with V-gene and J-gene trimming of TCR beta chains, and the association was replicated in an independent cohort.

The cohort consisted of some 670 healthy bone marrow donors. All cohort members were sampled while nominally healthy, although unrecorded immune exposures were likely present. The donor was CMV seropositive and was included in the group of some 290 seropositive cohort members. Every donor gave a peripheral blood sample, and the peripheral blood mononuclear cells from that sample were used for TCR beta sequencing. Genomic DNA was extracted from the blood cell samples with the Qiagen DNeasy Blood Extraction Kit. Deletion took 3 bases off V and 7 bases off J, with a span of 15 bases between the germline ends. The CDR3 sequence holds 14 residues, the cysteine and phenylalanine included. The only DNA kept is the CDR3, 42 bases in frame from the first base. The germline V gene (reference sequence) sets CDR1 to GTSNPN and CDR2 to SVGIG.

The sequence was collected from a man aged 45 to 65 in good health and CMV-seropositive. Material for sequencing was PBMCs. The chain was built from TRBV30 and TRBJ1-4, and the D gene may be TRBD1, 5 bases matching. In nucleotides, the sequence is TGTGCCTGGAGACCAGTATGGGGGGGTGAAAAACTGTTTTTT. It codes for CAWRPVWGGEKLFF.